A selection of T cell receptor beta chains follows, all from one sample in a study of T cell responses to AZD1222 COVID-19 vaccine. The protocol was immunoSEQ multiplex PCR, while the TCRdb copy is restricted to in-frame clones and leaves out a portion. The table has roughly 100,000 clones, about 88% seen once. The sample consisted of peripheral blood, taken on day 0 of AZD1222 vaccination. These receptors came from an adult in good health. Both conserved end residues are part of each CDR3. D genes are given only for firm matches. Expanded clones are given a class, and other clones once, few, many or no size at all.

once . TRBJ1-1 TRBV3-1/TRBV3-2 CASSPGGAGTEAFF TGTGCCAGCAGCCCCGGAGGGGCCGGGACTGAAGCTTTCTTT
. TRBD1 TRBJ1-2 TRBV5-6 CASSPRDRIFYGYTF TGTGCCAGCAGCCCACGGGACAGAATCTTCTATGGCTACACCTTC
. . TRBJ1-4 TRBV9 CASSVGFESTNEKLFF TGTGCCAGCAGCGTAGGGTTCGAGTCAACTAATGAAAAACTGTTTTTT
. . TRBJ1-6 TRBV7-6 CASSPWGSGDNSPLHF TGTGCCAGCAGCCCCTGGGGTTCGGGGGATAATTCACCCCTCCACTTT
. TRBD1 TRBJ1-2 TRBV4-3 CASSQGGQGAFYGYTF TGCGCCAGCAGCCAAGGCGGGCAGGGGGCGTTCTATGGCTACACCTTC
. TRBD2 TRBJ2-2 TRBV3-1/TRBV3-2 CASSHPKTSGNTGELFF TGTGCCAGCAGCCACCCCAAGACTAGCGGGAACACCGGGGAGCTGTTTTTT
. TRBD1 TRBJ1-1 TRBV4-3 CASCLGQGGTEAFF TGCGCCAGCTGCTTGGGACAGGGAGGAACTGAAGCTTTCTTT
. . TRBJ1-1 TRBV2 CASGPREWDTEAFF TGTGCCAGCGGCCCCAGAGAATGGGACACTGAAGCTTTCTTT
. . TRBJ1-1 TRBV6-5 CASSYSNREGEAFF TGTGCCAGCAGTTACTCGAACAGGGAAGGTGAAGCTTTCTTT
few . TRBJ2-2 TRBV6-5 CASSYSQITGELFF TGTGCCAGCAGTTACTCGCAGATCACCGGGGAGCTGTTTTTT
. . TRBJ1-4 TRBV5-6 CASSYDPSPEKLFF TGTGCCAGCAGCTATGACCCTAGCCCAGAAAAACTGTTTTTT
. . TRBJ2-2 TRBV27 CASSLRPSGPGELFF TGTGCCAGCAGTTTAAGGCCTAGTGGTCCCGGGGAGCTGTTTTTT
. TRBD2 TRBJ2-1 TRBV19 CASRGLAAYNEQFF TGTGCCAGTAGGGGACTAGCGGCCTACAATGAGCAGTTCTTC
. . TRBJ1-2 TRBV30 CAWSVEASYGYTF TGTGCCTGGAGTGTAGAAGCCAGCTATGGCTACACCTTC
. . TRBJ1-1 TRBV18 CASSPAIRNTEAFF TGTGCCAGCTCACCGGCAATTAGGAACACTGAAGCTTTCTTT
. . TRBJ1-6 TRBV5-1 CASSLDGQSSYNSPLHF TGCGCCAGCAGCTTGGACGGACAGAGCTCCTATAATTCACCCCTCCACTTT
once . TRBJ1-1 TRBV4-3 CASSQDGSRGTEAFF TGCGCCAGCAGCCAAGATGGGTCCCGGGGGACTGAAGCTTTCTTT
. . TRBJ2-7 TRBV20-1 CSARVASEQYF TGCAGTGCTAGAGTCGCGAGTGAGCAGTACTTC
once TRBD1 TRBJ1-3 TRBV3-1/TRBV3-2 CASSPLTGPLSGNTIYF TGTGCCAGCAGCCCTTTGACAGGGCCGCTCTCTGGAAACACCATATATTTT
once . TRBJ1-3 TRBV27 CAQFRGSTIISGNTIYF TGTGCCCAGTTTCGGGGCTCCACCATCATCTCTGGAAACACCATATATTTT
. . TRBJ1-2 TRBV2 CASSSDSKVGYGYTF TGTGCCAGCAGTTCCGACAGCAAAGTGGGGTATGGCTACACCTTC
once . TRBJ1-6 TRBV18 CASSPARGDNSPLHF TGTGCCAGCTCACCGGCGAGGGGGGATAATTCACCCCTCCACTTT
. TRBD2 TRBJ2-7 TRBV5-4 CASSRTSGSYEQYF TGTGCCAGCAGCAGGACTAGCGGATCCTACGAGCAGTACTTC
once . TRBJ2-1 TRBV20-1 CSARGTDEQFF TGCAGTGCTAGAGGTACAGACGAGCAGTTCTTC
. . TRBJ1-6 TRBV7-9 CASRYDRTNSPLHF TGTGCCAGCAGGTACGACAGGACGAATTCACCCCTCCACTTT